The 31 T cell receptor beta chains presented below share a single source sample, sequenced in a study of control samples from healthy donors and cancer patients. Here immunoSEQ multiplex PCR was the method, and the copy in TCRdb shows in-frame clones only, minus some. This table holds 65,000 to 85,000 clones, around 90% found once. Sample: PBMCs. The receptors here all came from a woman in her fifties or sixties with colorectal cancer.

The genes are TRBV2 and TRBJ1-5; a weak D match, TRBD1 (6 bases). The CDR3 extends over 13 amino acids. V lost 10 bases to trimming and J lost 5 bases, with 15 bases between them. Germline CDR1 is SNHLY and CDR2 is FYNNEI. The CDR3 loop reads CATGGGGHQPQHF. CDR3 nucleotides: TGTGCCACTGGGGGAGGGGGTCATCAGCCCCAGCATTTT.

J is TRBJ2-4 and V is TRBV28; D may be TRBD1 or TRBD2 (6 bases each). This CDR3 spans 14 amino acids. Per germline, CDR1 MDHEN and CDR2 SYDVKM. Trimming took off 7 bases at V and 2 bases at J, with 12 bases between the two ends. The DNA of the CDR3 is TGTGCCAGCACCCCGGGGGCGTCCAAAAACATTCAGTACTTC. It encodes CASTPGASKNIQYF.

The CDR3: CATSSGGGAINEQFF. For the CDR3, the DNA is TGTGCCACCAGCTCGGGCGGGGGGGCGATCAATGAGCAGTTCTTC. The V gene is TRBV24-1, the J gene TRBJ2-1, with 9 bases aligning to TRBD2. Germline V gene lookup returns CDR1 KGHDR and CDR2 SFDVKD. V lost 7 bases and J lost 6; bases outside the gene matches: 9. The CDR3 spans 15 residues.

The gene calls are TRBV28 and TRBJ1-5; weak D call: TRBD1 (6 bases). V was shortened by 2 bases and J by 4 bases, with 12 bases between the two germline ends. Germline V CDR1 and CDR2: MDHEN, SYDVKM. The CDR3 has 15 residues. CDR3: CASSLGGQKNQPQHF. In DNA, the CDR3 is TGTGCCAGCAGTTTAGGAGGACAGAAAAATCAGCCCCAGCATTTT.

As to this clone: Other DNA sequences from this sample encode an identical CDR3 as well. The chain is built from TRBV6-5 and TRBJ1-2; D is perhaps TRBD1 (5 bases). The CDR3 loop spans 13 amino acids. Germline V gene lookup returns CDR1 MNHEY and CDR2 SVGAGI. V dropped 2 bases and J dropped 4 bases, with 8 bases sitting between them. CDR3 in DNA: TGTGCCAGCAGTTACGAGGGGCGCTATGGCTACACCTTC. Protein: CASSYEGRYGYTF.

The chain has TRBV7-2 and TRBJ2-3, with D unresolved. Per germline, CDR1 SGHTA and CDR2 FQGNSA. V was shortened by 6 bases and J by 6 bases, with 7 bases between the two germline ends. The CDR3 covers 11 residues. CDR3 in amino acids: CASSRSDTQYF. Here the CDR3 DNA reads TGTGCCAGCAGTCGTTCGGATACGCAGTATTTT.

The CDR3 is CASNADRGRPNEQFF. The CDR3 DNA sequence: TGTGCCAGCAACGCAGACAGGGGGCGCCCCAATGAGCAGTTCTTC. This chain links TRBV6-5 with TRBJ2-1, with 10 positions matching TRBD1. Germline V lookup: CDR1 MNHEY, CDR2 SVGAGI. Trimming took 7 bases from V and 6 from J; bases not matched to a gene: 9. This CDR3 region has 15 residues.

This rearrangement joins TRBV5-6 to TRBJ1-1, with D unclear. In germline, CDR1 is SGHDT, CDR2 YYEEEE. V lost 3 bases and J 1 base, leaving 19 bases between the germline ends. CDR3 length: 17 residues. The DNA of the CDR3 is TGTGCCAGCAGCTACTACTTAAAGGTTCCCAGGAACACTGAAGCTTTCTTT. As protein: CASSYYLKVPRNTEAFF.

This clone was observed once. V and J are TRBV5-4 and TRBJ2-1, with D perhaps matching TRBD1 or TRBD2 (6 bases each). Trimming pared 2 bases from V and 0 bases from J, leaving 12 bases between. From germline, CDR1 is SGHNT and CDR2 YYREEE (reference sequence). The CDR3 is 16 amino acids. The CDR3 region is CASSLGGLSSYNEQFF. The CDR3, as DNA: TGTGCCAGCAGCTTAGGGGGACTCAGCTCCTACAATGAGCAGTTCTTC.

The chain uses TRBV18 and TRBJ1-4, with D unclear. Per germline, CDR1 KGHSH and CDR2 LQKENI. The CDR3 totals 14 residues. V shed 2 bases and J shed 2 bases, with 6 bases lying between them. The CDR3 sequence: CASSPTGTNEKLFF. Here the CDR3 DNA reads TGTGCCAGCTCACCAACGGGGACTAATGAAAAACTGTTTTTT.

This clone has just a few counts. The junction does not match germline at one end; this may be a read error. The CDR3 loop reads CSVEANTEAFF. The CDR3 region has the DNA TGCAGCGTAGAAGCGAACACTGAAGCTTTCTTT. The V call is TRBV29-1, the J call TRBJ1-1; D unresolved. Germline loops: CDR1 SQVTM, CDR2 ANQGSEA. This CDR3 has 11 amino acids.

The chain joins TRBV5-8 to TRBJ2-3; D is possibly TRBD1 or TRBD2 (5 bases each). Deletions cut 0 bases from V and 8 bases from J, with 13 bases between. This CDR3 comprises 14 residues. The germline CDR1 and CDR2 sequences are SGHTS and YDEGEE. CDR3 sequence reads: CASSLAQGVVTQYF. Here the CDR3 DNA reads TGTGCCAGCAGCTTGGCGCAGGGAGTTGTTACGCAGTATTTT.

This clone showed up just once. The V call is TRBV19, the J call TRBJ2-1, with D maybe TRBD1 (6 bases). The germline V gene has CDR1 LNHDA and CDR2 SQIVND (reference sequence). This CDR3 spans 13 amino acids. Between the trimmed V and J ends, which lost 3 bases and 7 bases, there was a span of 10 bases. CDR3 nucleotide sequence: TGTGCCAGTAGTATCGTAGGGACAAATGAGCAGTTCTTC. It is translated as CASSIVGTNEQFF.

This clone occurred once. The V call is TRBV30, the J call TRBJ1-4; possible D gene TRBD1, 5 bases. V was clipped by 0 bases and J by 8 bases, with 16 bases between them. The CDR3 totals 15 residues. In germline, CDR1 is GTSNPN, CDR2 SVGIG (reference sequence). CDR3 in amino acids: CAWSVGRVDVEKLFF. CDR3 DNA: TGTGCCTGGAGTGTAGGCAGGGTCGACGTGGAAAAACTGTTTTTT.

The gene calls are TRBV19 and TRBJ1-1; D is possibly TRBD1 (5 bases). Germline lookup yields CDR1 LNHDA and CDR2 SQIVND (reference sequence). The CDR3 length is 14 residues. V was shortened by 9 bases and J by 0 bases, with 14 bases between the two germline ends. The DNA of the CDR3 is TGTGCCAGCACACCGGGACCCCTGAACACTGAAGCTTTCTTT. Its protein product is CASTPGPLNTEAFF.

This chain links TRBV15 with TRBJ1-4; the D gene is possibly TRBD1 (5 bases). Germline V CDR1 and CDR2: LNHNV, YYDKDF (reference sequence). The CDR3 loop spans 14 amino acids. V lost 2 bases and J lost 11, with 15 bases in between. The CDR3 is CATSRPEAGGKLFF. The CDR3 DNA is TGTGCCACCAGCAGACCCGAGGCGGGGGGGAAACTGTTTTTT. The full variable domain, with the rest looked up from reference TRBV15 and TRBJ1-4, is DAMVIQNPRYQVTQFGKPVTLSCSQTLNHNVMYWYQQKSSQAPKLLFHYYDKDFNNEADTPDNFQSRRPNTSFCFLDIRSPGLGDTAMYLCATSRPEAGGKLFFGSGTQLSVL.

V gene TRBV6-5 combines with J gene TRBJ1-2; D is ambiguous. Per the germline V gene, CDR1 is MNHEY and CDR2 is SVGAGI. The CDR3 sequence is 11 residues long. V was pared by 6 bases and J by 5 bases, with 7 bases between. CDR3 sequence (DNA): TGTGCCAGCAGCTCCCAGTATGGCTACACCTTC. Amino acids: CASSSQYGYTF.

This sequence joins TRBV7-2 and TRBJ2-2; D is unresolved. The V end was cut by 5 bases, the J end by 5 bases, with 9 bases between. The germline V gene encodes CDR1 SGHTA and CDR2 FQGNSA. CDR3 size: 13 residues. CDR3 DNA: TGTGCCAGCAGCCCCGACCGGACCGGGGAGCTGTTTTTT. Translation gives CASSPDRTGELFF.

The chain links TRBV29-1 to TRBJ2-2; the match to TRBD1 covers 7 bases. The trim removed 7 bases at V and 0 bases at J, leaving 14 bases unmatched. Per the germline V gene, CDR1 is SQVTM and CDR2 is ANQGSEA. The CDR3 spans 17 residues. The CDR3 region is CSAIGDSYTSNTGELFF. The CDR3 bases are TGCAGCGCTATTGGGGACAGCTATACCTCGAACACCGGGGAGCTGTTTTTT.

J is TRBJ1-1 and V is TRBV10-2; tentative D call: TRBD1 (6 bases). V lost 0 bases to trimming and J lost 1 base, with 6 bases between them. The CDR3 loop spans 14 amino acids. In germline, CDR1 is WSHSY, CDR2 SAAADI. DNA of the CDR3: TGCGCCAGCAGTGAGTCAGGGGGGAACACTGAAGCTTTCTTT. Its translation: CASSESGGNTEAFF.

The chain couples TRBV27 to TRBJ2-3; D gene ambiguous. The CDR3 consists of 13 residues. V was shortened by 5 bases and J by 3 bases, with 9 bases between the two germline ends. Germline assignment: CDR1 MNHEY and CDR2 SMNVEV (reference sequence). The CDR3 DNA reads TGTGCCAGCAGTCCGTTTCCAACAGATACGCAGTATTTT. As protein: CASSPFPTDTQYF.

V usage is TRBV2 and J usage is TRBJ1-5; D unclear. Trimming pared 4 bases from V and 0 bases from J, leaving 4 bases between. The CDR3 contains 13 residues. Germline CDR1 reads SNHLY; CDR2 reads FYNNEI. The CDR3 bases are TGTGCCAGCAGTGGAGATAGCAATCAGCCCCAGCATTTT. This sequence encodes CASSGDSNQPQHF.

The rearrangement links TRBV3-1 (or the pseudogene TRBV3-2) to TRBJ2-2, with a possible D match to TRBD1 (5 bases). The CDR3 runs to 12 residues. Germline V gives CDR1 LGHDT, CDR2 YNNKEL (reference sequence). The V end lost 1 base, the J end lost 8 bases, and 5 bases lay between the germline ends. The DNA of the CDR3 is TGTGCCAGCAGCCAAGGGACAGGGGAGCTGTTTTTT. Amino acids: CASSQGTGELFF.

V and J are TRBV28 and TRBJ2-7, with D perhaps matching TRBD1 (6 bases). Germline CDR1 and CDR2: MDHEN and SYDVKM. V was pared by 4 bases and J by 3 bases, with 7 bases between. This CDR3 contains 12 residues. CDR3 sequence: CASSSRGYEQYV. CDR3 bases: TGTGCCAGCAGTTCCAGGGGCTACGAGCAGTACGTC.

CDR3 in DNA: TGTGCCAGCAGTGAAGTCATTTACGGGGAGCTGTTTTTT. Encoded protein: CASSEVIYGELFF. V gene TRBV2 combines with J gene TRBJ2-2; D ambiguous. Germline values: CDR1 SNHLY, CDR2 FYNNEI. The CDR3 is made up of 13 amino acids. Trimming cost V 1 base and J 7 bases, with 7 bases left between them. Together with reference TRBV2 and TRBJ2-2, the CDR3 gives the full variable domain: EPEVTQTPSHQVTQMGQEVILRCVPISNHLYFYWYRQILGQKVEFLVSFYNNEISEKSEIFDDQFSVERPDGSNFTLKIRSTKLEDSAMYFCASSEVIYGELFFGEGSRLTVL.

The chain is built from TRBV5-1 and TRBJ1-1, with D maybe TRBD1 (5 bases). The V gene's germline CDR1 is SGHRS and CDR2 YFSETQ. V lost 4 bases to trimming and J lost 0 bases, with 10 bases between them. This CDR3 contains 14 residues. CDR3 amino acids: CASSPGLLNTEAFF. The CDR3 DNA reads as TGCGCCAGCAGCCCGGGACTGCTGAACACTGAAGCTTTCTTT.

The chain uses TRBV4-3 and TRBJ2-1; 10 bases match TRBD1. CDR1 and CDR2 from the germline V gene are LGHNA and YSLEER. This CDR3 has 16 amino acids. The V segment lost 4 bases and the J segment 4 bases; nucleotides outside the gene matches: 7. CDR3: CASSRLGTGDYNEQFF. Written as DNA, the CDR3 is TGCGCCAGCAGCCGCCTAGGGACAGGGGATTACAATGAGCAGTTCTTC.

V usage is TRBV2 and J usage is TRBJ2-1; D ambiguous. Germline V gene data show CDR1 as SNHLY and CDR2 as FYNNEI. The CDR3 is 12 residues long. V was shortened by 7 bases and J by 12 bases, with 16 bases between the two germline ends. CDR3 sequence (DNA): TGTGCCAGCAAGGACCCATCGTTCGGGCAGTTCTTC. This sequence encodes CASKDPSFGQFF.

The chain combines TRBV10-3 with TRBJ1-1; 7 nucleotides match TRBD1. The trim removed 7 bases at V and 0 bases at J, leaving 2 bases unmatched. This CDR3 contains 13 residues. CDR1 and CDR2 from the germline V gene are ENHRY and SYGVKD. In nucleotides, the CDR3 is TGTGCCATCAAGGACAGGATGAACACTGAAGCTTTCTTT. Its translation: CAIKDRMNTEAFF.

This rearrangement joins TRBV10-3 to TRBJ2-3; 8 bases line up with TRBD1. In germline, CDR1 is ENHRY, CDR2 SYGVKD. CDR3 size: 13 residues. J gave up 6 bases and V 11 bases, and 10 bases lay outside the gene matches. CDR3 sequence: CAAQDRVGDTQYF. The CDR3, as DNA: TGTGCCGCACAGGACAGGGTGGGGGATACGCAGTATTTT.

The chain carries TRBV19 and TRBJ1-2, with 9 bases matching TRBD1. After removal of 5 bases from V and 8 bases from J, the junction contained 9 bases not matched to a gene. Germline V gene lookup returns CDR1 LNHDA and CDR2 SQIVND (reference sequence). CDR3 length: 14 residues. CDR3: CASSFDGQGRGYTF. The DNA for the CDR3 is TGTGCCAGTAGTTTCGACGGACAGGGGAGAGGCTACACCTTC.